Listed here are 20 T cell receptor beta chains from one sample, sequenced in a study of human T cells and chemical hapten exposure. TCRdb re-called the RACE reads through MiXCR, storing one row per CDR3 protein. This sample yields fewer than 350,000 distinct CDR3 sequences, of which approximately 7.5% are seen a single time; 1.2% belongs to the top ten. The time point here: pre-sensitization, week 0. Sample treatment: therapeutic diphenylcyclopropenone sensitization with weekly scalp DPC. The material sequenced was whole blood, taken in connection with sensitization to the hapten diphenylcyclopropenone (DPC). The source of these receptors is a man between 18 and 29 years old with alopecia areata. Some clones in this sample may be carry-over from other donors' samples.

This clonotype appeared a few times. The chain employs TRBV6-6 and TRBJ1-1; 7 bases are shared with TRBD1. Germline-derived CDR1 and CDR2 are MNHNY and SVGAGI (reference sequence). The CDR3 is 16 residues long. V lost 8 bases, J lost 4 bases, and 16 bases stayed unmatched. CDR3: CASGIGYGTVGTEAFF. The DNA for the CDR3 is TGTGCCAGCGGAATCGGATACGGGACAGTAGGCACTGAAGCTTTCTTT.

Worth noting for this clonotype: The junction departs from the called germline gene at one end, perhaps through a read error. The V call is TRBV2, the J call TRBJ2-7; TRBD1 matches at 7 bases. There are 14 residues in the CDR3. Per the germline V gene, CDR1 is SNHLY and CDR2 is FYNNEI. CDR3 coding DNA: TGTGCCAGCAAACGCCGGGACAGCCTCTACAAGCAGTACTTC. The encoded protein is CASKRRDSLYKQYF.

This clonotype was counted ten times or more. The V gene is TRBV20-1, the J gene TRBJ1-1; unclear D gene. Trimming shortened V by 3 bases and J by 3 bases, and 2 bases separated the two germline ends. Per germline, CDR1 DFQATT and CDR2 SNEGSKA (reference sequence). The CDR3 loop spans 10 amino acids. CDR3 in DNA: TGCAGTGCTAGGGACACTGAAGCTTTCTTT. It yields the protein CSARDTEAFF.

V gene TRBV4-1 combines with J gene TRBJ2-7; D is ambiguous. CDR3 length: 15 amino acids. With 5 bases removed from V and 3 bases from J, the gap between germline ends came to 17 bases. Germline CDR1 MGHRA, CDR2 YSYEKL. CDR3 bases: TGCGCCAGCAGCATTATCTCGGGCTATTACTACGAGCAGTACTTC. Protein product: CASSIISGYYYEQYF.

In nucleotides, the CDR3 is TGTGCCAGCAGCTTGGGCGCAGGAACGAACACCGGGGAGCTGTTTTTT. It translates to CASSLGAGTNTGELFF. The chain employs TRBV5-8 and TRBJ2-2; no clear D gene. CDR1 is SGHTS, CDR2 YDEGEE, per germline. The CDR3 has 16 residues. V lost 0 bases and J lost 0, with 9 bases in between. The whole variable domain, filled in from reference TRBV5-8 and TRBJ2-2, reads EAGVTQSPTHLIKTRGQQATLRCSPISGHTSVYWYQQALGLGLQFLLWYDEGEERNRGNFPPRFSGRQFPNYSSELNVNALELEDSALYLCASSLGAGTNTGELFFGEGSRLTVL.

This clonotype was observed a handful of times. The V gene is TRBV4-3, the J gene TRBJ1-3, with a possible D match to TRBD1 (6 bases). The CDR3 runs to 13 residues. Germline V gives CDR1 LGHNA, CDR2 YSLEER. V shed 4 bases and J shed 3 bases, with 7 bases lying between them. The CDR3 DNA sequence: TGCGCCAGCAGCCGGACAGTTGGAAACACCATATATTTT. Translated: CASSRTVGNTIYF.

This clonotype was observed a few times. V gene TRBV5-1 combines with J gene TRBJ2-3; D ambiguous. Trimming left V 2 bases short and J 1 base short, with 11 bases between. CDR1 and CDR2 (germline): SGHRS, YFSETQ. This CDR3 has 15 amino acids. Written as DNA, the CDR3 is TGCGCCAGCAGCTTCGTGGGGATTGGCACAGATACGCAGTATTTT. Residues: CASSFVGIGTDTQYF.

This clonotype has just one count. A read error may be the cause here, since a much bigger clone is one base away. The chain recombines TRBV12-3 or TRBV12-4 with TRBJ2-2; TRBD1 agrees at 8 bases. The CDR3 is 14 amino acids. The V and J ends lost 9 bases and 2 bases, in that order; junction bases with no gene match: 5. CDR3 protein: CARRGQANTGELFF. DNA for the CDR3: TGTGCCAGGAGGGGACAGGCCAACACCGGGGAGCTGTTTTTT.

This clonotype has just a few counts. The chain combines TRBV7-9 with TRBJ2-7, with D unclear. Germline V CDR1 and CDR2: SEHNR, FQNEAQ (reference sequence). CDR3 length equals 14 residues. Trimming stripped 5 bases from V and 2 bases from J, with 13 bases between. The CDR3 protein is CASSPPVGAYEQYV. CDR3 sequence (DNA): TGTGCCAGCAGCCCCCCGGTAGGTGCCTACGAGCAGTACGTC.

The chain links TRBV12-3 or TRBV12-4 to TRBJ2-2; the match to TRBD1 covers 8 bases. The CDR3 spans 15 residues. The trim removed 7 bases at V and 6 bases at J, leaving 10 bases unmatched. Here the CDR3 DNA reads TGTGCCAGCACCCTGACAGGGGTGGGGTCCGGGGAGCTGTTTTTT. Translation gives CASTLTGVGSGELFF.

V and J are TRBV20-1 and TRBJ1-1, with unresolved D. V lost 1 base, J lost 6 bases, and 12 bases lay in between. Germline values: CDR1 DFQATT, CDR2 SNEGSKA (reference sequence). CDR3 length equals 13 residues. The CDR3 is CSARGAARAEAFF. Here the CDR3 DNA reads TGCAGTGCTAGAGGCGCCGCCCGTGCTGAAGCTTTCTTT.

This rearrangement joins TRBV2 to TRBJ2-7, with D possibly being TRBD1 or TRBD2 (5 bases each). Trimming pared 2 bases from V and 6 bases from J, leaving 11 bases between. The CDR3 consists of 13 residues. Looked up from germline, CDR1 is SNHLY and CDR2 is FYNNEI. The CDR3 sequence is CASSETSGTEQYV. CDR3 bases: TGTGCCAGCAGTGAAACCTCAGGGACCGAGCAGTACGTC.

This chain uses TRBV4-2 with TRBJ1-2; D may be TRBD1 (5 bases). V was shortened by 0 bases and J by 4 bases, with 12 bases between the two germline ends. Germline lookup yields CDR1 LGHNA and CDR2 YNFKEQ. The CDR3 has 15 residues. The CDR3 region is CASSQDYRSGYGYTF. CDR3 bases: TGTGCCAGCAGCCAAGATTACAGGTCGGGCTATGGCTACACCTTC.

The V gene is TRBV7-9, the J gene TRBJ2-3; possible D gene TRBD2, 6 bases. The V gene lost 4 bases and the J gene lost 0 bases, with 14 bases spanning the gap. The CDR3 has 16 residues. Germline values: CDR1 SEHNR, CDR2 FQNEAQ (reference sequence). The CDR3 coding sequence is TGTGCCAGCAGCTCCCGACGGGCGGGGAGCACAGATACGCAGTATTTT. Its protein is CASSSRRAGSTDTQYF. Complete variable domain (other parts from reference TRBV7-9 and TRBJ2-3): DTGVSQNPRHKITKRGQNVTFRCDPISEHNRLYWYRQTLGQGPEFLTYFQNEAQLEKSRLLSDRFSAERPKGSFSTLEIQRTEQGDSAMYLCASSSRRAGSTDTQYFGPGTRLTVL.

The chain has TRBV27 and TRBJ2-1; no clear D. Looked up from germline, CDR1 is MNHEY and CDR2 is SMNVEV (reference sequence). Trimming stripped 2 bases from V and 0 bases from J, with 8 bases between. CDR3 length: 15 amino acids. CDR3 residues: CASSLQQSSYNEQFF. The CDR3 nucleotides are TGTGCCAGCAGTTTACAACAGAGCTCCTACAATGAGCAGTTCTTC.

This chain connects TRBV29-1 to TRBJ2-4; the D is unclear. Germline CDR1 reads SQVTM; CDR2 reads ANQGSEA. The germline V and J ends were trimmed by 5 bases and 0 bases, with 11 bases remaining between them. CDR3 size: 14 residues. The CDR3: CSVSEMRAKNIQYF. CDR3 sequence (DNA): TGCAGCGTTTCTGAGATGAGAGCCAAAAACATTCAGTACTTC.

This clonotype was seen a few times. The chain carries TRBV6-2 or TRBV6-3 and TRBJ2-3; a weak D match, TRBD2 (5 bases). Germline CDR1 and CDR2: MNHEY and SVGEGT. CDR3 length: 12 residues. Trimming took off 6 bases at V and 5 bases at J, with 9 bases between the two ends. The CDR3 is CASREEVDTQYF. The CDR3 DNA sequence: TGTGCCAGCAGGGAGGAGGTAGATACGCAGTATTTT.

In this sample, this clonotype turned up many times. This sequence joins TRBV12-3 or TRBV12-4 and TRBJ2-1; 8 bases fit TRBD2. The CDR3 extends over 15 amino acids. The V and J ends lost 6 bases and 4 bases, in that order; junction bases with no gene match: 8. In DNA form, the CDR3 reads TGTGCCAGCAGACTCACTAGCGGACTATACAATGAGCAGTTCTTC. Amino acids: CASRLTSGLYNEQFF.

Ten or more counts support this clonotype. The CDR3 loop reads CASSVGGGPPYEQYV. The CDR3 bases are TGTGCCAGCAGCGTAGGCGGGGGTCCACCCTACGAGCAGTACGTC. The chain recombines TRBV9 with TRBJ2-7; 7 bases agree with TRBD2. Per the germline V gene, CDR1 is SGDLS and CDR2 is YYNGEE. V shed 0 bases and J 2 bases; nucleotides not matched to a gene: 5. CDR3 length: 15 residues.

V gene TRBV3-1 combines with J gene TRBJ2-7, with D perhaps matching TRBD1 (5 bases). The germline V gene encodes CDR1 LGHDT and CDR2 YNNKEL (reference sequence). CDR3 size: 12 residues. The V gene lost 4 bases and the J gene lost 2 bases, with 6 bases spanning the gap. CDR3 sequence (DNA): TGTGCCAGCAGCCGACAGCCCTACGAGCAGTACTTC. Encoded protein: CASSRQPYEQYF.